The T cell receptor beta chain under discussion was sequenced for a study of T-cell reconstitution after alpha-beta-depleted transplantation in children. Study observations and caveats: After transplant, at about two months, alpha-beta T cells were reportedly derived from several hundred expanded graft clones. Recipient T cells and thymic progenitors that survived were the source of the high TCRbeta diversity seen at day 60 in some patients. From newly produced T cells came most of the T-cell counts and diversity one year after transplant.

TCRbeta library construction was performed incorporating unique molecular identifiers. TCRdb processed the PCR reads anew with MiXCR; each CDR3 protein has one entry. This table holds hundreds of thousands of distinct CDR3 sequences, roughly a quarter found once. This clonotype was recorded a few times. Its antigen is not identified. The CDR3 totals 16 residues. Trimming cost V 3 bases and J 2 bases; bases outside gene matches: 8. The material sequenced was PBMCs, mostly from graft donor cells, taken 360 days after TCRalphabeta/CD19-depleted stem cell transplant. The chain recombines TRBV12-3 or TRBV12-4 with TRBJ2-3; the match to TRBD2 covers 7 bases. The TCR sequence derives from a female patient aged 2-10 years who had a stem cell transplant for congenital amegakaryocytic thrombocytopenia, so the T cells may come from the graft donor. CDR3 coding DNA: TGTGCCAGCAGTTTTTTTGAGCGGGGCCACACAGATACGCAGTATTTT. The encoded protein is CASSFFERGHTDTQYF.